This T cell receptor (beta chain) was documented in a study of long-term antiretroviral therapy in people with HIV. Looking at the study overall: Samples collected earliest predate the 2015 immediate-ART recommendation by about a decade. Overall study findings and caveats: Within the repertoire, clones expanded before ART were dominant at all time points. Blood draws took place between the mid-2000s and the late 2010s and possibly involved older ART regimens.

In regard to this clone: What it binds is not known.

The trim removed 3 bases at V and 3 bases at J, leaving 7 bases unmatched. Germline CDR1 MNHEY, CDR2 SMNVEV (reference sequence). The CDR3 is made up of 15 amino acids. The run of the v3.0 immunoSEQ assay was at survey level. Sequencing aimed at about 35,000-55,000 T-cell genomes per sample. Here immunoSEQ multiplex PCR was the method, and the copy in TCRdb shows in-frame clones only, minus some. The sample gives 20,000 to 30,000 clones, 81% of which show up once; roughly 16% is in the top ten. The chain joins TRBV27 to TRBJ2-7; 8 bases fit TRBD2. Source: unsorted PBMCs, taken at the start of antiretroviral therapy, before treatment. This sequence was found in a woman under 30 with HIV. The CDR3, as DNA: TGTGCCAGCAGTTTGAGCGGGGGAGACCTCTACGAGCAGTACTTC. Amino acid sequence: CASSLSGGDLYEQYF.